Below, 21 T cell receptor beta chains from the same sample are listed, as sequenced in a study of cytomegalovirus exposure and HLA in healthy donors. Primers included in the PCR were 60 Vbeta and 13 Jbeta primers. The method was immunoSEQ multiplex PCR; TCRdb's version includes in-frame clones alone and lacks a portion of them. The sample shows some 120,000 clones, around 8.5% of them seen only once. The sample was PBMCs. These receptor sequences come from a man aged 40-50 years in good health and CMV-seronegative.

This clone was found a few times. This chain joins TRBV19 and TRBJ2-1; 7 bases are shared with TRBD2. The CDR3 consists of 14 residues. The germline gives CDR1 LNHDA, CDR2 SQIVND (reference sequence). J was trimmed by 9 bases and V by 1 base; bases with no gene match: 6. CDR3 region: CASSIGPGEGEQFF. For the CDR3, the DNA is TGTGCCAGTAGTATAGGGCCCGGGGAGGGTGAGCAGTTCTTC.

In regard to this clone: The same CDR3 also results from other DNA sequences found in this sample. The rearrangement joins TRBV5-1 to TRBJ1-1; D gene unclear. The germline V gene has CDR1 SGHRS and CDR2 YFSETQ. This CDR3 has 14 amino acids. Trimming removed 1 base from V and 1 base from J, with 8 bases in between. The CDR3 nucleotides read TGCGCCAGCAGCTTGTCGCCAGGGAACACTGAAGCTTTCTTT. Translated: CASSLSPGNTEAFF.

The CDR3 protein is CASSGRQGSSYEQYF. The CDR3 DNA is TGTGCCAGCAGCGGGAGACAGGGGAGCTCCTACGAGCAGTACTTC. The chain carries TRBV5-4 and TRBJ2-7, with TRBD1 matching over 8 bases. Losses at the gene ends were 4 bases for V and 0 bases for J; bases not matched to a gene: 6. CDR1 is SGHNT and CDR2 is YYREEE in the germline V gene (reference sequence). The CDR3 loop spans 15 amino acids.

V is TRBV10-3 and J is TRBJ1-3; D not resolved. V lost 3 bases and J lost 0, with 6 bases in between. This CDR3 comprises 14 residues. CDR1 is ENHRY, CDR2 SYGVKD, per germline. In DNA form, the CDR3 reads TGTGCCATCAGTGAAACCTACTCTGGAAACACCATATATTTT. Protein sequence: CAISETYSGNTIYF.

This clone occurred a few times. This chain joins TRBV4-1 and TRBJ1-6, with no clear D. V was clipped by 1 base and J by 6 bases, with 13 bases between them. Germline values: CDR1 MGHRA, CDR2 YSYEKL. The CDR3 consists of 16 residues. The DNA for the CDR3 is TGCGCCAGCAGCCAAGCACAGCTTTGGGTTAATTCACCCCTCCACTTT. Translating gives CASSQAQLWVNSPLHF.

This clone was seen a few times. The V gene is TRBV15, the J gene TRBJ2-2; D might be TRBD1 (6 bases). With 0 bases removed from V and 5 bases from J, the gap between germline ends came to 10 bases. The CDR3 loop spans 15 amino acids. The germline gives CDR1 LNHNV, CDR2 YYDKDF (reference sequence). CDR3 DNA sequence: TGTGCCACCAGCAGAGACAGGGGCGCTACCGGGGAGCTGTTTTTT. Its protein product is CATSRDRGATGELFF. Complete variable domain (other parts from reference TRBV15 and TRBJ2-2): DAMVIQNPRYQVTQFGKPVTLSCSQTLNHNVMYWYQQKSSQAPKLLFHYYDKDFNNEADTPDNFQSRRPNTSFCFLDIRSPGLGDTAMYLCATSRDRGATGELFFGEGSRLTVL.

The table lists this clone with a few counts. The chain carries TRBV7-2 and TRBJ2-7, with 7 bases matching TRBD1. The CDR3 totals 13 residues. Germline-derived CDR1 and CDR2 are SGHTA and FQGNSA. Unmatched junction bases numbered 2, after V lost 4 bases and J lost 2 bases. Here the CDR3 reads CASSSGQTYEQYF. The CDR3 nucleotides are TGTGCCAGCAGCTCGGGACAGACCTACGAGCAGTACTTC. Full variable domain (rest looked up from reference TRBV7-2 and TRBJ2-7): GAGVSQSPSNKVTEKGKDVELRCDPISGHTALYWYRQSLGQGLEFLIYFQGNSAPDKSGLPSDRFSAERTGGSVSTLTIQRTQQEDSAVYLCASSSGQTYEQYFGPGTRLTVT.

The V call is TRBV7-8, the J call TRBJ2-1; the match to TRBD1 covers 8 bases. V dropped 1 base and J dropped 4; count of bases not matched to a gene: 3. Per the germline V gene, CDR1 is SGHVS and CDR2 is FQNEAQ. CDR3 length: 15 residues. In DNA form, the CDR3 reads TGTGCCAGCAGCTTAGGCAGGGGGCCTTACAATGAGCAGTTCTTC. It is translated as CASSLGRGPYNEQFF.

This clone has only a few counts. V usage is TRBV19 and J usage is TRBJ2-7; 12 bases line up with TRBD2. Germline-derived CDR1 and CDR2 are LNHDA and SQIVND (reference sequence). This CDR3 is built from 13 residues. J was trimmed by 7 bases and V by 4 bases; bases with no gene match: 2. DNA of the CDR3: TGTGCCAGTAGTACAGGGACTAGCGGGGAGCAGTACTTC. Protein: CASSTGTSGEQYF.

The chain joins TRBV28 to TRBJ2-1, with 7 bases identical to TRBD1. The CDR3 loop spans 13 amino acids. Germline V gene data show CDR1 as MDHEN and CDR2 as SYDVKM. Trimming removed 4 bases from V and 5 bases from J; junction bases left unmatched: 2. CDR3 loop: CASSSGQDNEQFF. The CDR3 nucleotides are TGTGCCAGCAGTTCAGGACAGGACAATGAGCAGTTCTTC.

This clone was counted between two and nine times. The rearrangement uses TRBV5-1 and TRBJ1-2, with D perhaps matching TRBD1 (6 bases). The CDR3 consists of 15 residues. The germline V and J ends were trimmed by 2 bases and 2 bases, with 13 bases remaining between them. The germline CDR1 and CDR2 sequences are SGHRS and YFSETQ. DNA for the CDR3: TGCGCCAGCAGCTTACAGGGCGGGGGGAACTATGGCTACACCTTC. It codes for CASSLQGGGNYGYTF.

There are a few counts of this clone. Other DNA variants within this sample encode the same CDR3. The chain couples TRBV5-4 to TRBJ2-5, with TRBD2 matching 9 bases. CDR3 length: 13 amino acids. Trimming took 3 bases from V and 5 from J; bases not matched to a gene: 2. Germline-derived CDR1 and CDR2 are SGHNT and YYREEE (reference sequence). The CDR3 sequence is CASSWRGGETQYF. CDR3 nucleotides: TGTGCCAGCAGCTGGCGGGGGGGGGAGACCCAGTACTTC. Based on the CDR3 plus reference TRBV5-4 and TRBJ2-5, the full variable domain is ETGVTQSPTHLIKTRGQQVTLRCSSQSGHNTVSWYQQALGQGPQFIFQYYREEENGRGNFPPRFSGLQFPNYSSELNVNALELDDSALYLCASSWRGGETQYFGPGTRLLVL.

This clone occurred a few times. The chain couples TRBV7-6 to TRBJ2-7; TRBD1 is a possible D gene (5 bases). Germline V gives CDR1 SGHVS, CDR2 FNYEAQ. This CDR3 contains 13 residues. The germline V and J ends were trimmed by 5 bases and 0 bases, with 8 bases remaining between them. CDR3 residues: CASSRQSSYEQYF. In DNA form, the CDR3 reads TGTGCCAGCAGCAGACAGAGCTCCTACGAGCAGTACTTC.

The V and J genes are TRBV6-6 and TRBJ2-7; D perhaps matches TRBD2 (5 bases). Between the trimmed V and J ends, which lost 10 bases and 4 bases, there was a span of 14 bases. The CDR3 spans 12 residues. CDR1 MNHNY and CDR2 SVGAGI come from the germline V gene (reference sequence). The CDR3 protein is CATAGVGYEQYF. Written as DNA, the CDR3 is TGTGCCACCGCCGGGGTGGGGTACGAGCAGTACTTC.

This clone was counted a few times. V gene TRBV6-4 combines with J gene TRBJ1-1, with D uncertain. V lost 3 bases, J lost 3 bases, and 8 bases lay in between. CDR3 length equals 13 residues. Germline lookup yields CDR1 MRHNA and CDR2 SNTAGT. The CDR3 loop is CASSEASHTEAFF. CDR3 sequence (DNA): TGTGCCAGCAGTGAGGCTTCCCACACTGAAGCTTTCTTT.

The rearrangement joins TRBV6-5 to TRBJ1-2, with D perhaps TRBD1 (6 bases). V was pared by 8 bases and J by 8 bases, with 21 bases between. This CDR3 is 14 amino acids long. Germline V gives CDR1 MNHEY, CDR2 SVGAGI. The CDR3 protein is CASPKTGLVEGYTF. The CDR3 coding sequence is TGTGCCAGCCCGAAGACAGGTCTGGTCGAAGGCTACACCTTC.

The rearrangement uses TRBV7-6 and TRBJ2-2, with D unclear. This CDR3 spans 13 amino acids. Germline CDR1 reads SGHVS; CDR2 reads FNYEAQ. The germline V and J ends were trimmed by 5 bases and 5 bases, with 9 bases remaining between them. The CDR3 nucleotides are TGTGCCAGCAGCATCTCAGGAACCGGGGAGCTGTTTTTT. Protein sequence: CASSISGTGELFF. Full variable domain (outside the CDR3, taken from reference TRBV7-6 and TRBJ2-2): GAGVSQSPRYKVTKRGQDVALRCDPISGHVSLYWYRQALGQGPEFLTYFNYEAQQDKSGLPNDRFSAERPEGSISTLTIQRTEQRDSAMYRCASSISGTGELFFGEGSRLTVL.

The genes are TRBV6-5 and TRBJ1-1; 7 positions match TRBD1. Per germline, CDR1 MNHEY and CDR2 SVGAGI. V shed 8 bases and J 0 bases; nucleotides not matched to a gene: 9. This CDR3 has 15 amino acids. The CDR3 loop is CASRRQGGMNTEAFF. In DNA form, the CDR3 reads TGTGCCAGCCGGCGACAGGGTGGAATGAACACTGAAGCTTTCTTT.

This clone was recorded a few times. The chain is built from TRBV11-2 and TRBJ2-2, with a possible D match to TRBD1 (6 bases). Trimming pared 5 bases from V and 5 bases from J, leaving 24 bases between. Germline V gene data show CDR1 as SGHAT and CDR2 as FQNNGV. This CDR3 is 18 amino acids long. The CDR3 sequence: CASSPGHQGWTLTGELFF. The CDR3 DNA follows: TGTGCCAGCAGCCCGGGACACCAAGGTTGGACTTTGACCGGGGAGCTGTTTTTT.

Only a few counts were recorded for this clone. The genes are TRBV4-3 and TRBJ1-2; no firm D call. The CDR3 sequence is 13 residues long. CDR1 LGHNA and CDR2 YSLEER come from the germline V gene. V lost 8 bases and J lost 6, with 16 bases in between. CDR3 amino acids: CASSTDIADGYTF. The DNA of the CDR3 is TGCGCCAGCTCTACCGACATTGCCGATGGCTACACCTTC.

Only a few counts were recorded for this clone. The chain has TRBV9 and TRBJ1-3; the D gene is possibly TRBD1 (5 bases). This CDR3 has 14 residues. Germline CDR1 reads SGDLS; CDR2 reads YYNGEE. Trimming shortened V by 0 bases and J by 6 bases, and 10 bases separated the two germline ends. Written as DNA, the CDR3 is TGTGCCAGCAGCGTAGTAGGGGATCAAAACACCATATATTTT. Its protein is CASSVVGDQNTIYF.